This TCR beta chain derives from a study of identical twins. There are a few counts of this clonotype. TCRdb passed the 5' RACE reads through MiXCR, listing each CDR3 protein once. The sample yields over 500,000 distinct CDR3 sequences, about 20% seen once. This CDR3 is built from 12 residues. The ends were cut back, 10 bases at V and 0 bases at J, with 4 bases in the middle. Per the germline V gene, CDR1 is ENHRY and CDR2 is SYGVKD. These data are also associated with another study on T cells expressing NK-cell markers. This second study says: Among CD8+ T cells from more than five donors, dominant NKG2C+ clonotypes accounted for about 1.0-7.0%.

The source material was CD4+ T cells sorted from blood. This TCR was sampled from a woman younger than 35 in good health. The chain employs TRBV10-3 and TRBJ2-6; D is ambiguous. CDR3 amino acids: CATHSGANVLTF. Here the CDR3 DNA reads TGTGCCACGCACTCTGGGGCCAACGTCCTGACTTTC.